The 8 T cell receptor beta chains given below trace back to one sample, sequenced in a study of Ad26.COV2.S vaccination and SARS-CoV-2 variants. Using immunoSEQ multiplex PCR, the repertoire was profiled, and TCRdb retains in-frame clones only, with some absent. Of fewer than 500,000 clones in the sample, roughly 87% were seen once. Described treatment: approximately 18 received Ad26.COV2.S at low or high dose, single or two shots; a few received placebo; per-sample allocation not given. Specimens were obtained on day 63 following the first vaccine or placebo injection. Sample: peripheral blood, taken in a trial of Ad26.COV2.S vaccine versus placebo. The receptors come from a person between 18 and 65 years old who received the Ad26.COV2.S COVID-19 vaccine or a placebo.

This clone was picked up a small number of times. CDR3 nucleotides: TGTGCCAGCAGCTTGGAGGACAGGGGCTCTGGAAACACCATATATTTT. It encodes CASSLEDRGSGNTIYF. This chain uses TRBV5-6 with TRBJ1-3, with TRBD1 matching 9 bases. Germline V CDR1 and CDR2: SGHDT, YYEEEE. The V segment lost 0 bases and the J segment 0 bases; nucleotides outside the gene matches: 1. The CDR3 covers 16 residues.

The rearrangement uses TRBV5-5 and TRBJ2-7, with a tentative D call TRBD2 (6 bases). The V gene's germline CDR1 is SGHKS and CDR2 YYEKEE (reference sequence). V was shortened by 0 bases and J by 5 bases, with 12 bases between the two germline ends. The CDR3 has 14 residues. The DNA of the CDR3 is TGTGCCAGCAGCTTGGGGGTTGCGGGAAACGAGCAGTACTTC. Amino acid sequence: CASSLGVAGNEQYF.

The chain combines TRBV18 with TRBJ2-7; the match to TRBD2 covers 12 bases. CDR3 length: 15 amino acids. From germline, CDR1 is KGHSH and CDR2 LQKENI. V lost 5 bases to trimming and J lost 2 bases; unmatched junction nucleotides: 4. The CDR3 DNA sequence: TGTGCCAGCTCAGGATCTAGCGGGAGGGCCTACGAGCAGTACTTC. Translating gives CASSGSSGRAYEQYF.

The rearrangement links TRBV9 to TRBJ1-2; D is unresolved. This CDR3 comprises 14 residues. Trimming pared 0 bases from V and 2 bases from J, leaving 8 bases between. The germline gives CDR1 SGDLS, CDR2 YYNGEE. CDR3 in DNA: TGTGCCAGCAGCGTAGATTCGTTCAACTATGGCTACACCTTC. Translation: CASSVDSFNYGYTF.

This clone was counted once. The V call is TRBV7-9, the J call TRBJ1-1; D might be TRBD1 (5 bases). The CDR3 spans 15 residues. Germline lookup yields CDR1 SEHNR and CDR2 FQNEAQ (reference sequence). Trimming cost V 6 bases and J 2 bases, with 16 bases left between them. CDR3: CASRGPETANTEAFF. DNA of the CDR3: TGTGCCAGCAGAGGCCCGGAGACAGCCAACACTGAAGCTTTCTTT. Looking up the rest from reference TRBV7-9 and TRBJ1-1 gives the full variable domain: DTGVSQNPRHKITKRGQNVTFRCDPISEHNRLYWYRQTLGQGPEFLTYFQNEAQLEKSRLLSDRFSAERPKGSFSTLEIQRTEQGDSAMYLCASRGPETANTEAFFGQGTRLTVV.

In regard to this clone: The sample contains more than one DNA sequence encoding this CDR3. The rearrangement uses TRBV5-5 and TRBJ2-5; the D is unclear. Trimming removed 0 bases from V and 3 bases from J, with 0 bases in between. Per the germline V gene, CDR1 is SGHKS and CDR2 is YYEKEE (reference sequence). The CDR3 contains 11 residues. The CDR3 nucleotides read TGTGCCAGCAGCTTGGAAGAGACCCAGTACTTC. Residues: CASSLEETQYF.

The CDR3 DNA sequence: TGTGCCAGCGACCATGGGGGGACAGATGATACGCAGTATTTT. This sequence encodes CASDHGGTDDTQYF. This chain links TRBV28 with TRBJ2-3; D possibly corresponds to TRBD1 (7 bases). The CDR3 spans 14 residues. V dropped 8 bases and J dropped 6 bases, with 18 bases sitting between them. Germline values: CDR1 MDHEN, CDR2 SYDVKM.

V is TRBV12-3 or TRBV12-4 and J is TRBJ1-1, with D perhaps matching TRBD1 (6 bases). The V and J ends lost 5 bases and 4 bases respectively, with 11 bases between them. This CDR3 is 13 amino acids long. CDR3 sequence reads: CASSLQGGTEAFF. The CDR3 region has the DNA TGTGCCAGCAGTCTACAGGGAGGCACTGAAGCTTTCTTT.